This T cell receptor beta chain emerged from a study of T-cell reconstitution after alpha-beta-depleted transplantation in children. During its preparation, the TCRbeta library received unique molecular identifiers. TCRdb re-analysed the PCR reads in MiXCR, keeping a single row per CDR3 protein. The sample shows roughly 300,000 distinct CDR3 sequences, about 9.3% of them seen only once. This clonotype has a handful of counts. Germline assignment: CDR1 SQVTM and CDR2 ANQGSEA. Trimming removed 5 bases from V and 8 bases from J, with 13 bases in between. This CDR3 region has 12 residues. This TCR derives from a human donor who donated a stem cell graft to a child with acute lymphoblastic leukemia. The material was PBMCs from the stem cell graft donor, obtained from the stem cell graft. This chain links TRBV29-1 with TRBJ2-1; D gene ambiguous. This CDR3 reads CSVPLTNHEQFF. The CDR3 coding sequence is TGCAGCGTTCCGCTCACGAACCATGAGCAGTTCTTC.